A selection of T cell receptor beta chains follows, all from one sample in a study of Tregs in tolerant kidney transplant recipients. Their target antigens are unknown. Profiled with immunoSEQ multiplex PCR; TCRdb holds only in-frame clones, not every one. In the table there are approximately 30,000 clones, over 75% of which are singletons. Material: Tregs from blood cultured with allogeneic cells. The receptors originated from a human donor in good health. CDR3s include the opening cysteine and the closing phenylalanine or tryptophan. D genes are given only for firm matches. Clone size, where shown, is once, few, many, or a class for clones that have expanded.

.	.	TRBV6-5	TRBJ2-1	CASSYSRSSYNEQFF	TGTGCCAGCAGTTACTCCCGGAGCAGTTACAATGAGCAGTTCTTC
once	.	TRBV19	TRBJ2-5	CASRRTGIETQYF	TGTGCCAGTAGAAGAACAGGGATTGAGACCCAGTACTTC
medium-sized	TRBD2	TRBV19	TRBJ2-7	CASSKTSGGYEQYF	TGTGCCAGTAGTAAGACTAGCGGGGGCTACGAGCAGTACTTC